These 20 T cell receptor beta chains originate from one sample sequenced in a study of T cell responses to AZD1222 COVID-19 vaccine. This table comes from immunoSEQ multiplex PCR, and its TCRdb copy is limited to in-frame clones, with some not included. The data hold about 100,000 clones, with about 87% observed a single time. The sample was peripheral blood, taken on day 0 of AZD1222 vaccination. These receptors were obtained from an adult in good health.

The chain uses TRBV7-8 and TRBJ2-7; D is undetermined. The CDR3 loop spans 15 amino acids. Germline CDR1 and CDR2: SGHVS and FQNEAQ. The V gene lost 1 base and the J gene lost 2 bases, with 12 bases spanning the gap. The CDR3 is CASSLVVSETYEQYF. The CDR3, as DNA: TGTGCCAGCAGCTTAGTAGTTTCCGAGACCTACGAGCAGTACTTC.

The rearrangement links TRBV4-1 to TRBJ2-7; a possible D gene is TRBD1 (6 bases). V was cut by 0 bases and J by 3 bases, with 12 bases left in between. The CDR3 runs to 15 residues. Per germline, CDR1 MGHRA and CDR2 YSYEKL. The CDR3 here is CASSQEGQSYYEQYF. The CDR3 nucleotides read TGCGCCAGCAGCCAAGAAGGACAGAGCTACTACGAGCAGTACTTC.

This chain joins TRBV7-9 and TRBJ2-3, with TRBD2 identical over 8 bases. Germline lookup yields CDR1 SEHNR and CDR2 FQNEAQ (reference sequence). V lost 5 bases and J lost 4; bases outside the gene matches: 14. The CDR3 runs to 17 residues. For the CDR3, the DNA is TGTGCCAGCAGCCCTCGAATTGGACTAGCCGGCGCAGATACGCAGTATTTT. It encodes CASSPRIGLAGADTQYF.

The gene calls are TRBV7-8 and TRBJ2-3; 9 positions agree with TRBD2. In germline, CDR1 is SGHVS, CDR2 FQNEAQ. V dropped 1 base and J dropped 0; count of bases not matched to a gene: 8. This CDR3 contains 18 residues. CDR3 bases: TGTGCCAGCAGCTTAGGTGCGGGAGGGCACTCTAGCACAGATACGCAGTATTTT. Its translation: CASSLGAGGHSSTDTQYF.

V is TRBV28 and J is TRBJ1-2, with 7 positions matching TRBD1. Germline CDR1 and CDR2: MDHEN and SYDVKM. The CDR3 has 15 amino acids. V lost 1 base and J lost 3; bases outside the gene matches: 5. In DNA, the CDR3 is TGTGCCAGCAGTTTATCCGGACAGGTAGACTATGGCTACACCTTC. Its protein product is CASSLSGQVDYGYTF.

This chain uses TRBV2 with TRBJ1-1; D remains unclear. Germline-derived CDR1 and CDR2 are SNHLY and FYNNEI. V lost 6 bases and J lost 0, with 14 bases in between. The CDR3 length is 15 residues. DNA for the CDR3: TGTGCCAGCAGGTCCGACACGAGTATGAACACTGAAGCTTTCTTT. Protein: CASRSDTSMNTEAFF.

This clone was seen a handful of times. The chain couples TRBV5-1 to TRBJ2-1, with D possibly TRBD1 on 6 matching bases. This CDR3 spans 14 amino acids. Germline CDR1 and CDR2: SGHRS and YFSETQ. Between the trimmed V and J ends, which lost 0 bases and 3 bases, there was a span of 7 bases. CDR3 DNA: TGCGCCAGCAGCTTGGGACAGGTCTACAATGAGCAGTTCTTC. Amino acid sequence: CASSLGQVYNEQFF. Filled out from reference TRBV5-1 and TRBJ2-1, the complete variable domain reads KAGVTQTPRYLIKTRGQQVTLSCSPISGHRSVSWYQQTPGQGLQFLFEYFSETQRNKGNFPGRFSGRQFSNSRSEMNVSTLELGDSALYLCASSLGQVYNEQFFGPGTRLTVL.

CDR3 residues: CAISEFWDLSYNEQFF. In DNA form, the CDR3 reads TGTGCCATCAGTGAGTTTTGGGACCTCTCCTACAATGAGCAGTTCTTC. The chain joins TRBV10-3 to TRBJ2-1; either TRBD1 or TRBD2 may fit D (5 bases each). V was cut by 1 base and J by 0 bases, with 10 bases left in between. This CDR3 is built from 16 residues. CDR1 and CDR2 from the germline V gene are ENHRY and SYGVKD.

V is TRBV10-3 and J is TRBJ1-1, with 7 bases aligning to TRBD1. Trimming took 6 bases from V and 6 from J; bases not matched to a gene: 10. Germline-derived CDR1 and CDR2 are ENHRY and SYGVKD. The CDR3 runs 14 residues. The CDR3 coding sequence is TGTGCCATCAGGTCGGGGACAGAGGGATCTGAAGCTTTCTTT. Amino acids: CAIRSGTEGSEAFF.

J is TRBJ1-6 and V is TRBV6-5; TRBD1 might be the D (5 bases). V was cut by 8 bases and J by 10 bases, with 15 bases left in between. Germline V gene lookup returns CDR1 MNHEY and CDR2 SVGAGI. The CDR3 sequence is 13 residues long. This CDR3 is CASVMGLESPLHF. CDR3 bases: TGTGCCAGCGTCATGGGGCTGGAGTCACCCCTCCACTTT.

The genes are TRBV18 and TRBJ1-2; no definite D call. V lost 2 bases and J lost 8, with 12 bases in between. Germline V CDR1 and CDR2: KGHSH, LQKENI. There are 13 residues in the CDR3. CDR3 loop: CASSPGEGKGYTF. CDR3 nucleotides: TGTGCCAGCTCACCAGGGGAGGGCAAAGGCTACACCTTC. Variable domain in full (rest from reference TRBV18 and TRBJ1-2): NAGVMQNPRHLVRRRGQEARLRCSPMKGHSHVYWYRQLPEEGLKFMVYLQKENIIDESGMPKERFSAEFPKEGPSILRIQQVVRGDSAAYFCASSPGEGKGYTFGSGTRLTVV.

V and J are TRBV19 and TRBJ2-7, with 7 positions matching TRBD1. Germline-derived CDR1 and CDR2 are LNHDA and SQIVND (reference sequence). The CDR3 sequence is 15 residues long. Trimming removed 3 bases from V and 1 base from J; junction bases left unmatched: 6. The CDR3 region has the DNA TGTGCCAGTAGTATCTCGGGACAGTCATCCTACGAGCAGTACTTC. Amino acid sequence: CASSISGQSSYEQYF.

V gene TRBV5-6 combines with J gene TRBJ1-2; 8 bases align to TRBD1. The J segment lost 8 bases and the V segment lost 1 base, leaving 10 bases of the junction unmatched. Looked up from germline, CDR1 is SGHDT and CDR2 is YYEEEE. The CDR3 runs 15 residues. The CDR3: CASSLQFQGAGGYTF. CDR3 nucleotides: TGTGCCAGCAGCTTGCAATTTCAGGGGGCGGGAGGCTACACCTTC.

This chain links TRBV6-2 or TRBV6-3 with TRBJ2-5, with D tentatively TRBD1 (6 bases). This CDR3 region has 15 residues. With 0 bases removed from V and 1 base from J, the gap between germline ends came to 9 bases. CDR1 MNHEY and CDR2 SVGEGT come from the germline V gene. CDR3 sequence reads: CASSYSRQAQETQYF. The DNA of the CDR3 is TGTGCCAGCAGTTACTCGAGACAGGCCCAAGAGACCCAGTACTTC.

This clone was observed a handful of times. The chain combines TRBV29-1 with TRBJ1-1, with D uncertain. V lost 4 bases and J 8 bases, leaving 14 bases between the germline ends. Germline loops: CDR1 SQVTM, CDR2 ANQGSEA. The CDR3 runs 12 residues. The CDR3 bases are TGCAGCGTTGTAGGTGGGCGCGTCGAAGCTTTCTTT. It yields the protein CSVVGGRVEAFF.

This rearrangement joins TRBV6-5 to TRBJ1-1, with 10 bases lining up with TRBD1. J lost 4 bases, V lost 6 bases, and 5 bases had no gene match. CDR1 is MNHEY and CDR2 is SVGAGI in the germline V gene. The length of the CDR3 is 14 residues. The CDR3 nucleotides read TGTGCCAGCAGCCGGGGGACAGGGGTCACTGAAGCTTTCTTT. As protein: CASSRGTGVTEAFF.

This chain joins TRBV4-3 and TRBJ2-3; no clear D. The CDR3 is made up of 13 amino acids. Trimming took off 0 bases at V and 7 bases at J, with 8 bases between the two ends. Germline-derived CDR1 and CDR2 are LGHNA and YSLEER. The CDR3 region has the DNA TGCGCCAGCAGCCAAGATTCCGACTATACGCAGTATTTT. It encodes CASSQDSDYTQYF.

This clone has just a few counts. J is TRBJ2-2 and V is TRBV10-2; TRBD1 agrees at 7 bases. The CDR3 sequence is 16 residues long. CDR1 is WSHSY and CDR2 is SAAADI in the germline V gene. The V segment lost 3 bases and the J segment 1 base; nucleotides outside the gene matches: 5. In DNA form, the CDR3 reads TGCGCCAGCAGTGACCTGGACAGGCAGAACACCGGGGAGCTGTTTTTT. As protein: CASSDLDRQNTGELFF.

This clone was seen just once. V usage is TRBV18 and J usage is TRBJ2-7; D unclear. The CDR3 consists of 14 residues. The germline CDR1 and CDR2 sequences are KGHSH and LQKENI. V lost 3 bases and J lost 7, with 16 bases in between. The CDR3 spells CASSPFSESREQYF. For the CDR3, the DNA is TGTGCCAGCTCACCCTTCTCGGAAAGCAGGGAGCAGTACTTC. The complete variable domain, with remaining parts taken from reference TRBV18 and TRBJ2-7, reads NAGVMQNPRHLVRRRGQEARLRCSPMKGHSHVYWYRQLPEEGLKFMVYLQKENIIDESGMPKERFSAEFPKEGPSILRIQQVVRGDSAAYFCASSPFSESREQYFGPGTRLTVT.

The CDR3 DNA is TGTGCCAGCAGTTACGAAACGGGGACACCGAACACCGGGGAGCTGTTTTTT. Translation: CASSYETGTPNTGELFF. The chain has TRBV6-2 or TRBV6-3 and TRBJ2-2, with D possibly being TRBD1 (6 bases). The CDR3 length is 17 residues. Trimming took off 2 bases at V and 0 bases at J, with 13 bases between the two ends. Germline CDR1 and CDR2: MNHEY and SVGEGT.